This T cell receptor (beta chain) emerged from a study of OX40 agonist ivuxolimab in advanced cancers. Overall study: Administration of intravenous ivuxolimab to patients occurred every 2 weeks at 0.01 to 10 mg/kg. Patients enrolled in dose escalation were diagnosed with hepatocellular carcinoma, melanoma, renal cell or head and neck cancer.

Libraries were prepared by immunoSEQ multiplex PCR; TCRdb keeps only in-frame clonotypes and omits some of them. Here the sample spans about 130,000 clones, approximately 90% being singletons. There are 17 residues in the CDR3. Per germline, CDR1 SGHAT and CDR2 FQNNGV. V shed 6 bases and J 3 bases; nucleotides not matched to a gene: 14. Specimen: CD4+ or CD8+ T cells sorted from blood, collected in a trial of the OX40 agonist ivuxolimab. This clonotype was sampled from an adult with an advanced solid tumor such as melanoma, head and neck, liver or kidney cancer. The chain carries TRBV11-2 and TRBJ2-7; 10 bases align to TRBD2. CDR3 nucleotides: TGTGCCAGCAGGTCTTCCGGGGCTAGCGGGAGTGTCTACGAGCAGTACTTC. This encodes CASRSSGASGSVYEQYF. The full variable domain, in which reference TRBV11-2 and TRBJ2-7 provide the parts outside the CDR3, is EAGVAQSPRYKIIEKRQSVAFWCNPISGHATLYWYQQILGQGPKLLIQFQNNGVVDDSQLPKDRFSAERLKGVDSTLKIQPAKLEDSAVYLCASRSSGASGSVYEQYFGPGTRLTVT.